This T cell receptor beta chain emerged from a study of shared clonotypes between healthy human individuals. About the study: A donor's plate count was three for CD4 naive and three for CD4 memory; CD8 naive had two and CD8 memory one.

Points from the study as a whole: Among donors, sharing of clonotypes was expected to be affected by sequencing depth. Memory subsets generally showed lower estimated richness than naive subsets.

As to this clone: Its matching antigen is unknown.

CD4+ cells were split into CD45RA+ naive and CD45RA-negative memory subsets. The CDR3 has 14 amino acids. V was trimmed by 2 bases and J by 7 bases, leaving 16 bases between them. Germline V gene sequence: CDR1 SGHNT, CDR2 YYREEE (reference sequence). TCRdb's copy holds only in-frame clones and misses some; the assay was immunoSEQ multiplex PCR. Here the sample spans millions of clones, around 95% being singletons. The sequence was obtained from a man between 18 and 35 years old in good health. The sample was naive CD4+ T cells sorted from blood. Subset here: CD45RA+ positively selected. This chain connects TRBV5-4 to TRBJ2-7; TRBD1 or TRBD2 may be the D gene (5 bases each). CDR3 in DNA: TGTGCCAGCAGCTTAGGGGAGCGTCCGGGGGAGCAGTACTTC. Protein product: CASSLGERPGEQYF.